This TCR beta chain was sequenced during a study of OX40 agonist ivuxolimab in advanced cancers. Study information: Each patient was given ivuxolimab into a vein every 2 weeks, at 0.01 to 10 mg/kg. Among those enrolled, mean age was roughly 62 years (range about 23 to 79) and about 82% were male. Dose-escalation patients had hepatocellular carcinoma, melanoma, renal cell or head and neck cancer.

The data were produced by immunoSEQ multiplex PCR, yet TCRdb's version contains in-frame clones alone and is incomplete. The sample holds 72,000 or so clones; 88% are singletons and the top ten take under 1%. The CDR3 loop spans 12 amino acids. V was trimmed by 4 bases and J by 5 bases, leaving 9 bases between them. Germline assignment: CDR1 SEHNR and CDR2 FQNEAQ (reference sequence). Study outcomes and limitations: With doses of 0.1-3.0 mg/kg, partial responders showed among the lowest clonal expansion.

This clone was counted a single time. Its target is not known. Material: CD4+ or CD8+ T cells sorted from blood, obtained in a trial of the OX40 agonist ivuxolimab. V is TRBV7-9 and J is TRBJ2-7; no definite D call. This clonotype originated in an adult with an advanced solid tumor such as melanoma, head and neck, liver or kidney cancer. The CDR3 region has the DNA TGTGCCAGCAGCTCTCAGGTTCACGAGCAGTACTTC. As protein: CASSSQVHEQYF.